The rows below give T cell receptor beta chains drawn from one sample of a study of OX40 agonist ivuxolimab in advanced cancers. Repertoires were generated with immunoSEQ multiplex PCR, while TCRdb's copy carries only in-frame clones and drops some. The sample has about 98,000 clones, about 83% seen once. The sequencing used CD4+ or CD8+ T cells sorted from blood, collected in a trial of the OX40 agonist ivuxolimab. The source of these receptors is an adult with an advanced solid tumor such as melanoma, head and neck, liver or kidney cancer. Each CDR3 is given with its conserved first and last residue. Each record gives: clone size, J gene, D gene, V gene, CDR3 DNA, CDR3 protein. D genes are given only for firm matches. Clone size is shown for a subset of rows, as once, few, many or a class of expanded clone.

>-|TRBJ1-2|-|TRBV5-6
TGTGCCAGCAGCTTGGAAGTCGTCGGGGGCTACACCTTC
CASSLEVVGGYTF
>-|TRBJ1-2|-|TRBV18
TGTGCCAGCTCGAGGTCAGGGGTCTATGGCTACACCTTC
CASSRSGVYGYTF
>-|TRBJ1-3|TRBD1|TRBV11-3
TGTGCCAGCAGCCTCCGACAGGGAGACAACACCATATATTTT
CASSLRQGDNTIYF
>-|TRBJ1-1|TRBD1|TRBV5-1
TGCGCCACCCAACCAGGGGACAGGCTAAGCACTGAAGCTTTCTTT
CATQPGDRLSTEAFF
>-|TRBJ1-2|TRBD1|TRBV5-4
TGTGCCAGCAGCCCGGACAGGTGGAACTATGGCTACACCTTC
CASSPDRWNYGYTF
>-|TRBJ1-5|TRBD1|TRBV5-1
TGCGCCAGCAGCCCACAGGGGAATCAGCCCCAGCATTTT
CASSPQGNQPQHF
>-|TRBJ1-3|-|TRBV5-1
TGCGCCAGCAGCTGGGCGGACAGCGACTCTGGAAACACCATATATTTT
CASSWADSDSGNTIYF
>-|TRBJ2-5|-|TRBV5-1
TGCGCCAGCAGCGGTAGGGGACAAGGGGGGGAGACCCAGTACTTC
CASSGRGQGGETQYF
>-|TRBJ1-3|-|TRBV18
TGTGCCAGCTCACCGAACGGGGGCAGAAACACCATATATTTT
CASSPNGGRNTIYF
>-|TRBJ2-3|TRBD2|TRBV7-3
TGTGCCAGCAGACTAGCGGGGGGATCAGATACGCAGTATTTT
CASRLAGGSDTQYF
>-|TRBJ1-6|-|TRBV11-2
TGTGCCAGCAGCTTAGTTTCGGGGACATCTGGTACACCCCTCCACTTT
CASSLVSGTSGTPLHF
>-|TRBJ2-1|-|TRBV5-1
TGCGCCAGCAGCTCCCCTCTTGAAGGGGTCCTACCCGGAAACTCCTACAATGAGCAGTTCTTC
CASSSPLEGVLPGNSYNEQFF
>-|TRBJ1-2|-|TRBV5-4
TGTGCCAGCAGCTTGGTGTCGCGGGACTATGGCTACACCTTC
CASSLVSRDYGYTF
>-|TRBJ2-7|-|TRBV7-2
TGTGCCAGCAGCTTAGGAGTCTACGAGCAGTACTTC
CASSLGVYEQYF
>-|TRBJ2-1|-|TRBV27
TGTGCCAGCAGTTTCCTTCCGGGACCCCAGCCGGAGCAGTTCTTC
CASSFLPGPQPEQFF
>-|TRBJ1-4|-|TRBV5-6
TGTGCCAGCAGCGTTCGGACAAGTAATGAAAAACTGTTTTTT
CASSVRTSNEKLFF
>-|TRBJ1-3|-|TRBV11-3
TGTGCCAGCAGCTTAGGGGGCAAGAGCTCTGGAAACACCATATATTTT
CASSLGGKSSGNTIYF
>once|TRBJ2-1|-|TRBV7-2
TGTGCCAGCAGCTTAGAGTCCCCTACGGTGCAGTTCTTC
CASSLESPTVQFF
>-|TRBJ1-1|-|TRBV6-1
TGTGCCAGCAGTGAAAATATACTGGGGGAAGCTTTCTTT
CASSENILGEAFF
>-|TRBJ1-1|-|TRBV2
TGTGCCAGCAGTGAAGCAGGTAGGGTGGCTTTCTTT
CASSEAGRVAFF
>-|TRBJ2-7|-|TRBV5-4
TGTGCCAGCAGCTGGACGGCAGGTAGTTACGAGCAGTACTTC
CASSWTAGSYEQYF
>once|TRBJ2-3|TRBD1|TRBV7-2
TGTGCCAGCAGCTGGTCCTCAGGGGGCGTAACAGATACGCAGTATTTT
CASSWSSGGVTDTQYF
>-|TRBJ2-7|-|TRBV7-3
TGTGCCAGCAGCTCGACATCCTACGAGCAGTACTTC
CASSSTSYEQYF
>-|TRBJ1-3|-|TRBV6-5
TGTGCCAGCAGCCCGTCCGACTCTGGAAACACCATATATTTT
CASSPSDSGNTIYF
>-|TRBJ2-1|-|TRBV29-1
TGCGGCGTTGACAGTTTACCCTACAATGAGCAGTTCTTC
CGVDSLPYNEQFF
>-|TRBJ1-2|-|TRBV18
TGTGCCAGCTCAGAATCCGGGACGGACGTGGTGGGAGGCTACACCTTC
CASSESGTDVVGGYTF
>-|TRBJ1-2|-|TRBV25-1
TGTGCCAGCTCGACGACAGGCGAGGTACATGGCTACACCTTC
CASSTTGEVHGYTF
>-|TRBJ2-3|-|TRBV7-2
TGTGCCAGCAGCGCTCAGGGATTCAGCACAGATACGCAGTATTTT
CASSAQGFSTDTQYF
>-|TRBJ2-2|-|TRBV11-2
TGTGCCAGCCATATGACTGACACCGGGGAGCTGTTTTTT
CASHMTDTGELFF
>-|TRBJ2-5|-|TRBV7-3
TGTGCCAGCAGCTCGAACTCGGAAGAGACCCAGTACTTC
CASSSNSEETQYF
>-|TRBJ1-3|-|TRBV5-1
TGCGCCAGCAGCCCCGGTGGGCAGGGTGGAAACACCATATATTTT
CASSPGGQGGNTIYF
>few|TRBJ1-2|-|TRBV29-1
TGCAGCGTTTCCGGGTCTTCCTATGGCTACACCTTC
CSVSGSSYGYTF
>once|TRBJ2-1|-|TRBV18
TGTGCCAGCTCATCAGGGACGGATGAGCAGTTCTTC
CASSSGTDEQFF
>-|TRBJ2-7|-|TRBV7-3
TGTGCCAGCAGCAACCGCCCCAGCTACGAGCAGTACTTC
CASSNRPSYEQYF
>once|TRBJ1-2|-|TRBV7-2
TGTGCCAGCAGCCCCCCCGGGACGGGGCGGGGTGGCTACACCTTC
CASSPPGTGRGGYTF
>-|TRBJ2-3|TRBD2|TRBV11-2
TGTGCCAGCAGCTTACAGCGGGGAGCAACTTTAGGAACAGATACGCAGTATTTT
CASSLQRGATLGTDTQYF
>-|TRBJ2-5|-|TRBV5-1
TGCGCCAGCACGCCCGGGTCTACACAAGAGACCCAGTACTTC
CASTPGSTQETQYF
>few|TRBJ1-2|TRBD1|TRBV9
TGTGCCAGCAGCGCTCAGGGGGCCAGCTACACCTTC
CASSAQGASYTF
>-|TRBJ1-3|-|TRBV4-2
TGTGCCAGCACCTCCTCAGTCGTCATCTCTGGAAACACCATATATTTT
CASTSSVVISGNTIYF
>-|TRBJ2-2|-|TRBV6-5
TGTGCCAGCAGAGTGGGGGGTACCTACACCGGGGAGCTGTTTTTT
CASRVGGTYTGELFF
>-|TRBJ2-7|-|TRBV5-4
TGTGCCAGCTCAGCTTCGGCCATCGGCGCCTTTAGTGGGTCCTACGAGGGGGGGTACTTC
CASSASAIGAFSGSYEGGYF
>once|TRBJ2-2|-|TRBV21-1
TGTGCCAGCAGCAAATATGGCATTACGGACAAAGACTACACCGGGGAGCTGTTTTTT
CASSKYGITDKDYTGELFF
>-|TRBJ1-4|TRBD1|TRBV11-2
TGTGCCAGCAGCTCGGGACAGGGGGCGGAAAAACTGTTTTTT
CASSSGQGAEKLFF
>-|TRBJ1-1|TRBD1|TRBV5-1
TGCGCCAGCAGCGGTGACAGGGGGGACACTGAAGCTTTCTTT
CASSGDRGDTEAFF
>-|TRBJ2-3|-|TRBV7-3
TGTGCCAGCAGCCCCTGGACCTCGGGGGGCACAGATACGCAGTATTTT
CASSPWTSGGTDTQYF